The clone carrying this T cell receptor (delta chain) was seen many times. Its target is unknown. The translation of this DNA and the TCRdb protein of a much larger clone differ at residue 17, probably owing to a read error; the protein shown here is translated from the DNA. Bulk repertoires came from Vgamma9/Vdelta2+ or Vdelta2-negative gammadelta T cells flow-sorted from PBMC. Germline-derived CDR1 and CDR2 are TSWWSYY and QGS. The CDR3 loop spans 18 amino acids. Both TRG and TRD chains were sequenced from each sorted sample. TCRdb fed the multiplex PCR reads to CATT. This sample has 85,000 to 90,000 delta-chain clones, with approximately 1.5% found just once. These data come from a study of γδ T cells in repeated Plasmodium falciparum infection. For the study at large: Some Malian samples span acute malaria episodes; others come from no-transmission periods. Findings of the study overall: Over time and infection, Vgamma9/Vdelta2+ repertoires remained highly stable and polyclonal.

Input material: gamma-delta T cells from blood. V is TRDV1 and J is TRDJ1; 10 bases match TRDD3. This TCR was sampled from a pool of human donors (malaria-infected and uninfected, not separated). The CDR3 DNA sequence: TGTGCTCTTGGGGAACTTTCAGTCATGGGGGATACAACCGATAAACTCACCTTT. It is translated as CALGELSVMGDTTDKLTF.